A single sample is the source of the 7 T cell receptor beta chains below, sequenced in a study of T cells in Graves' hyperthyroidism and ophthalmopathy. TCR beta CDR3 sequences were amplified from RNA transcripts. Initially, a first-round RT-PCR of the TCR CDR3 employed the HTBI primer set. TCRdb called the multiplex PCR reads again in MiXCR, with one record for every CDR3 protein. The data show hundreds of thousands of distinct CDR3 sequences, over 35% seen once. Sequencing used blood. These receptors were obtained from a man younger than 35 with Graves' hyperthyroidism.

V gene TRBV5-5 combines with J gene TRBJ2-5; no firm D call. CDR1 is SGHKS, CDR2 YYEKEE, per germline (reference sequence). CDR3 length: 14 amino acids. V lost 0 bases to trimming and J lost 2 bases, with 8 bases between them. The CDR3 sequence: CASSLAPEQETQYF. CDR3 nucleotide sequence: TGTGCCAGCAGCTTGGCCCCGGAACAAGAGACCCAGTACTTC.

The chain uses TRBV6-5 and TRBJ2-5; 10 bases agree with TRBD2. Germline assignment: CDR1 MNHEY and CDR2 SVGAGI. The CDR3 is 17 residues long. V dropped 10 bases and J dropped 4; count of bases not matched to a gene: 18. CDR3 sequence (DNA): TGTGCCACCTATACCAGGAGCGGGAGGGCCTCTGGAGAGACCCAGTACTTC. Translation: CATYTRSGRASGETQYF.

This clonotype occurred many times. CDR3 sequence reads: CASSLTEQETQYF. The CDR3 region has the DNA TGTGCCAGCAGCTTAACGGAACAAGAGACCCAGTACTTC. The chain links TRBV7-9 to TRBJ2-5, with unresolved D. The CDR3 consists of 13 residues. Germline CDR1 and CDR2: SEHNR and FQNEAQ (reference sequence). The V gene lost 2 bases and the J gene lost 2 bases, with 6 bases spanning the gap.

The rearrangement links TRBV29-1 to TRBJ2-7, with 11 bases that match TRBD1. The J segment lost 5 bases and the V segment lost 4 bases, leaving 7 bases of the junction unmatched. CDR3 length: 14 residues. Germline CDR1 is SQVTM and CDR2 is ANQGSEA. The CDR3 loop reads CSVGPGTGGNEQYF. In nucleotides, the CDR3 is TGCAGCGTTGGGCCCGGGACAGGGGGGAACGAGCAGTACTTC.

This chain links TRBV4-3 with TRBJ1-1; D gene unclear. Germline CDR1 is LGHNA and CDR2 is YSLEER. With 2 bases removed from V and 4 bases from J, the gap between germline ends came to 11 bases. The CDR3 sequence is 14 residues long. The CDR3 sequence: CASSQSAVVTEAFF. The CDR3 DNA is TGCGCCAGCAGCCAATCCGCGGTGGTCACTGAAGCTTTCTTT.

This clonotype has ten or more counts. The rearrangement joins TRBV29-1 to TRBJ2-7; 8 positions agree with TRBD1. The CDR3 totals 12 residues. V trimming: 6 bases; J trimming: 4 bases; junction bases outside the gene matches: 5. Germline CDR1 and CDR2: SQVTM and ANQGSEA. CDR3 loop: CSVTGQEYEQYF. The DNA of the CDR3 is TGCAGCGTAACGGGACAGGAGTACGAGCAGTACTTC.

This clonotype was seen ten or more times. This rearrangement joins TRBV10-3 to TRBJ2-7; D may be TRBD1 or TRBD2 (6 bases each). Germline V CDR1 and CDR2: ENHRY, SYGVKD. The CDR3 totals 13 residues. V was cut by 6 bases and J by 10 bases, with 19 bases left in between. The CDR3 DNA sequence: TGTGCCATCAGAACCAACAGGGAGGACCTCCAGTACTTC. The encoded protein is CAIRTNREDLQYF.